This T cell receptor (beta chain) was captured in a study of blood T cells in healthy people across ages. Notes on the study in general: Roughly linearly, TCR beta diversity per million T cells fell as age increased. Compared with aged donors, long-lived donors showed fewer expanded clones, suggesting selection.

Trimming pared 1 base from V and 8 bases from J, leaving 23 bases between. The CDR3 loop spans 18 amino acids. Germline CDR1 reads SGHDN; CDR2 reads FVKESK. The use of a sample-barcoded 5' primer and a J-beta primer mix characterized a second PCR of about 6 to 12 cycles. Tags on each cDNA molecule came from a template-switch adaptor with 12 random nucleotides. TCRdb fed the 5' RACE reads into MiXCR, producing one record per CDR3 protein. The sample lists 600,000 to 1,000,000 distinct CDR3 sequences; about three fifths were seen once. Concerning this clonotype itself: Its target is unknown.

This sequence was found in a man between 25 and 39 years old in good health. This chain connects TRBV14 to TRBJ1-4; TRBD1 might be the D (5 bases). The material sequenced was blood. In DNA form, the CDR3 reads TGTGCCAGCAGCCAAGGAGATAACAACTTCGGGACTTTAGAAAAACTGTTTTTT. Its protein is CASSQGDNNFGTLEKLFF.